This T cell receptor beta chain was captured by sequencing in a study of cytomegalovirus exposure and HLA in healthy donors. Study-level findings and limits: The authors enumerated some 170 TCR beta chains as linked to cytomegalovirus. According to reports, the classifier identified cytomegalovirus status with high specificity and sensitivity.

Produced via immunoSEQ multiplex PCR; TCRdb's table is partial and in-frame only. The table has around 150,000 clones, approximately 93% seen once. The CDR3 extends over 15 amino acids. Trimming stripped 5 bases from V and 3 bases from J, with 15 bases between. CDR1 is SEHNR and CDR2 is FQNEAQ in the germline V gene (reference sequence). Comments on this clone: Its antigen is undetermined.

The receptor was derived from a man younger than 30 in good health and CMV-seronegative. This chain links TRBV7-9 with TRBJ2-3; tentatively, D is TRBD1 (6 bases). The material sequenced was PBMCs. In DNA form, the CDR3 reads TGTGCCAGCAGCGACGGACAGTTAGCTACAGATACGCAGTATTTT. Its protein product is CASSDGQLATDTQYF.